The present T cell receptor (beta chain) was sequenced within a study of CD8+CD57+ T cells in acquired aplastic anemia. Study details: DNA from sorted CD4+ and CD8+ cells averaged around 3.5 ug.

General observations from the study: CD8+ Simpson's diversity showed no significant patient-control difference.

Points on this clonotype: Its antigen is not known.

Patients sequenced had flow cytometry evidence of CD8+CD57+ cell expansion. Patients uniformly had severe acquired aplastic anemia. Untreated patients provided the blood samples, with no therapy given before sampling. Genomic DNA, the template, was used for profiling of the TCR beta VDJ and CDR3. A single record per CDR3 protein comes from TCRdb applying MiXCR to the reads. The repertoire holds about 270,000 distinct CDR3 sequences, with 82% as singletons. This CDR3 contains 16 residues. CDR1 is SGDLS and CDR2 is YYNGEE in the germline V gene. Trimming left V 5 bases short and J 9 bases short, with 24 bases between.

This receptor was taken from a human donor with aplastic anemia. This sequence joins TRBV9 and TRBJ2-1; D perhaps matches TRBD2 (5 bases). The sample comprised sorted CD4+, CD8+, or CD8+CD57+ T cells (not recorded which) from PBMCs. This chain's CDR3 is CASRVPRSGPSSEQFF. CDR3 DNA: TGTGCCAGCAGAGTCCCTAGGAGCGGTCCCTCTAGTGAGCAGTTCTTC.